The 6 T cell receptor beta chains listed next were all sequenced from one sample in a study of blood T cell repertoires in COVID-19. Sequenced by immunoSEQ multiplex PCR; TCRdb stores in-frame clones only, minus some. The repertoire includes over 150,000 clones, approximately 86% of them detected once, and around 0.6% sits in the top ten. Input material: peripheral blood. The origin of the receptors is a man in his sixties with COVID-19, enrolled during active disease.

This clone was observed once. The chain carries TRBV2 and TRBJ1-2, with D possibly matching TRBD1 (6 bases). This CDR3 has 14 amino acids. Germline V gene lookup returns CDR1 SNHLY and CDR2 FYNNEI. The V end was cut by 10 bases, the J end by 8 bases, with 23 bases between. The CDR3, as DNA: TGTGCCATCATCAGGGGCTCCAGCTTGCGAGGCTACACCTTC. It is translated as CAIIRGSSLRGYTF. The entire variable domain, with the rest obtained from reference TRBV2 and TRBJ1-2, is as follows: EPEVTQTPSHQVTQMGQEVILRCVPISNHLYFYWYRQILGQKVEFLVSFYNNEISEKSEIFDDQFSVERPDGSNFTLKIRSTKLEDSAMYFCAIIRGSSLRGYTFGSGTRLTVV.

This chain uses TRBV6-2 or TRBV6-3 with TRBJ2-7; 7 nucleotides line up with TRBD1. The germline V gene encodes CDR1 MNHEY and CDR2 SVGEGT. The length of the CDR3 is 15 residues. V shed 3 bases and J 1 base; nucleotides not matched to a gene: 6. The CDR3 sequence is CASSYNQGQSYEQYF. In DNA form, the CDR3 reads TGTGCCAGCAGTTATAATCAGGGACAGTCCTACGAGCAGTACTTC.

This rearrangement joins TRBV11-3 to TRBJ1-2; TRBD1 is a possible D gene (5 bases). The CDR3 is 14 amino acids. CDR1 and CDR2 from the germline V gene are SGHNT and YENEEA. Trimming removed 5 bases at V and 6 bases at J, with 16 bases between. CDR3 in amino acids: CASSPSTGLDGYTF. The DNA for the CDR3 is TGTGCCAGCAGCCCATCGACGGGACTTGATGGCTACACCTTC.

The table lists this clone with a count of one. For the CDR3, the DNA is TGTGCCAGCAGCCAAGGCCTAGCCGGGGAGCTGTTTTTT. It specifies CASSQGLAGELFF. The rearrangement links TRBV3-1 (or the pseudogene TRBV3-2) to TRBJ2-2; D remains unclear. Germline V lookup: CDR1 LGHDT, CDR2 YNNKEL (reference sequence). V lost 1 base and J lost 6, with 6 bases in between. The CDR3 runs 13 residues.

DNA of the CDR3: TGTGCCAGCAAGTACAACACAGATACGCAGTATTTT. Translation gives CASKYNTDTQYF. This chain links TRBV6-6 with TRBJ2-3; no reliable D call. With 7 bases removed from V and 2 bases from J, the gap between germline ends came to 7 bases. Germline-derived CDR1 and CDR2 are MNHNY and SVGAGI (reference sequence). The CDR3 contains 12 residues.

This clone was found once. This chain uses TRBV6-5 with TRBJ2-7; the match to TRBD1 covers 9 bases. The CDR3 has 14 residues. The germline V gene has CDR1 MNHEY and CDR2 SVGAGI. J gave up 2 bases and V 6 bases, and 5 bases lay outside the gene matches. The CDR3 region is CASRSGTGTYEQYF. CDR3 nucleotide sequence: TGTGCCAGCAGATCCGGGACAGGGACCTACGAGCAGTACTTC.